Sequencing of this TCR beta chain was carried out in a study of blood T cell repertoires in COVID-19. Method: immunoSEQ multiplex PCR; TCRdb's copy keeps in-frame clones and lacks some. The sample holds around 40,000 clones, 87% seen once. This clonotype was sampled from a man aged 45-65 years with active or convalescent COVID-19. The sequencing sample was made of peripheral blood.

In nucleotides, the CDR3 is TGTGCCATCAGTGGCGGCAGCCGCAAACACTTGAACACTGAAGCTTTCTTT. It codes for CAISGGSRKHLNTEAFF. This sequence joins TRBV10-3 and TRBJ1-1; D ambiguous. Germline assignment: CDR1 ENHRY and CDR2 SYGVKD. CDR3 size: 17 residues. The V gene lost 4 bases and the J gene lost 0 bases, with 18 bases spanning the gap.